The 30 T cell receptor beta chains below all came from one sample that was sequenced in a study of T cell clonality in common variable immunodeficiency (dated by TCRdb to the mid-2010s). To prepare the library, the immunoSEQ multiplex PCR assay was applied. Sourced from immuneACCESS, this table was stored by TCRdb with only in-frame sequences that have V and J called. A share of the clones is absent; for the studies checked, an unresolved V gene accounts for under half, and the remainder has no known explanation. For this sample, 30,000 to 40,000 clones are listed, none of them singletons. 0.75% to 1% of the sample comes from the top ten. Material: peripheral blood mononuclear cells. These receptor sequences come from a person aged 18-70 years in good health.

Ten or more counts support this clone. The read is 3 residues too short to cover the CDR3 end, so that end is filled in from the germline J gene. The chain employs TRBV20-1 and TRBJ1-6, with TRBD1 as a possible D gene (5 bases). The CDR3 totals 12 residues. V was clipped by 3 bases and J by 9 bases, with 9 bases between them. From germline, CDR1 is DFQATT and CDR2 SNEGSKA (reference sequence). The CDR3 bases that were read are TGCAGTGCTAGGGGGGGAGGTTCACCC. It translates to CSARGGGSP. The entire CDR3 reads CSARGGGSPLHF.

Ten or more counts support this clone. The read terminates 3 residues before the CDR3 end, so the remaining end is supplied by the germline J gene. The J gene is TRBJ2-7, the V gene TRBV7-3; TRBD1 aligns across 8 bases. Per germline, CDR1 SGHTA and CDR2 FQGTGA. Trimming cost V 5 bases and J 2 bases; bases outside gene matches: 11. The CDR3 totals 16 residues. Partial CDR3 DNA: TGTGCCAGCAGCCCCTCCGGACAGGGAACCACCTACGAG. It translates to CASSPSGQGTTYE. The complete CDR3 reads CASSPSGQGTTYEQYF.

In its sample, this clone was seen many times. The read gets to within 3 residues of the CDR3 end, and the germline J gene fills in the rest. The chain employs TRBV6-2 or TRBV6-3 and TRBJ2-7; 11 bases line up with TRBD2. Germline CDR1 reads MNHEY; CDR2 reads SVGEGT. The CDR3 covers 13 residues. V shed 6 bases and J 2 bases; nucleotides not matched to a gene: 0. Incomplete CDR3 DNA: TGTGCCAGCAGACTAGCGGGGGCCTACGAG. Translation gives CASRLAGAYE. The CDR3, in full, reads CASRLAGAYEQYF.

This clone has at least ten counts. The junction and the germline gene differ at one end; a read error may be behind it. The CDR3 end lies 3 residues beyond the end of the read and is filled in from the germline J gene. V gene TRBV4-2 combines with J gene TRBJ1-2, with a possible D match to TRBD1 (5 bases). The germline CDR1 and CDR2 sequences are LGHNA and YNFKEQ. This CDR3 has 16 amino acids. The DNA read from the CDR3 is TGCGCCAGCAGCCAAGAACCGACAGCTGCTAACTATGGC. Translated, it gives CASSQEPTAANYG. The CDR3 as a whole reads CASSQEPTAANYGYTF.

This clone was seen repeatedly, ten times or more. CDR3 sequence: CSARVEGMLGYGYTF. CDR3 DNA, as far as it was read: TGCAGTGCTAGAGTCGAGGGCATGTTGGGCTATGGC. The chain employs TRBV20-1 and TRBJ1-2; D is unclear. Sequencing ends 3 residues short of the CDR3 end; the germline J gene provides the rest. Germline V gene data show CDR1 as DFQATT and CDR2 as SNEGSKA (reference sequence). The V end lost 1 base, the J end lost 4 bases, and 16 bases lay between the germline ends. The CDR3 totals 15 residues.

This clone was counted ten times or more. CDR3 region: CASSQTTSGPSSYNEQFF. The CDR3 DNA, read in part, is TGTGCCAGCAGCCAGACGACTAGCGGACCTAGCTCCTACAATGAG. This chain uses TRBV3-1 (or the pseudogene TRBV3-2) with TRBJ2-1; the match to TRBD2 covers 9 bases. The sequence runs out 3 residues before the end of the CDR3; the remainder is reconstructed from the germline J gene. This CDR3 spans 18 amino acids. CDR1 is LGHDT, CDR2 YNNKEL, per germline (reference sequence). With V trimmed by 3 bases and J by 0 bases, 9 bases remained unmatched.

This clone was found many times. Coverage ceases 3 residues before the CDR3 finishes, and the germline J gene fills in the end. The rearrangement uses TRBV7-9 and TRBJ1-2, with D hard to call. Between the trimmed V and J ends, which lost 5 bases and 5 bases, there was a span of 12 bases. Germline CDR1 is SEHNR and CDR2 is FQNEAQ (reference sequence). This CDR3 region has 13 residues. The DNA read from the CDR3 is TGTGCCAGCAGCCCGGGGTCTGAGTATGGC. Its protein product is CASSPGSEYG. The whole CDR3 protein is CASSPGSEYGYTF.

At least ten counts were recorded for this clone. The CDR3 extends 3 residues past the end of the read, so its final part is completed from the germline J gene. This sequence joins TRBV5-3 and TRBJ2-2, with TRBD1 matching 7 bases. TRBV5-3 belongs to the ORF category, with a function that is uncertain. J was trimmed by 1 base and V by 2 bases; bases with no gene match: 5. The CDR3 is made up of 16 amino acids. CDR3: CARSFGTAKNTGELFF. The sequenced CDR3 bases are TGTGCCAGAAGCTTTGGGACAGCTAAGAACACCGGGGAG.

This clone has a count of ten or more. From the germline J gene comes the end of the CDR3, since the read stops 3 residues before it. The rearrangement joins TRBV6-2 or TRBV6-3 to TRBJ2-7; 11 bases align to TRBD1. J gave up 3 bases and V 7 bases, and 5 bases lay outside the gene matches. The CDR3 consists of 14 residues. Germline lookup yields CDR1 MNHEY and CDR2 SVGEGT. CDR3 DNA (partial): TGTGCCAGCATCACCGGGACAGGGGGCTACGAG. This encodes CASITGTGGYE. The full-length CDR3 reads as CASITGTGGYEQYF.

This clone was detected ten times or more. The read is 3 residues too short to cover the CDR3 end, so that end is filled in from the germline J gene. The chain recombines TRBV18 with TRBJ1-6; D is perhaps TRBD1 (5 bases). CDR1 KGHSH and CDR2 LQKENI come from the germline V gene. The length of the CDR3 is 16 residues. V gave up 3 bases and J gave up 8 bases, with 17 bases separating them. The sequenced CDR3 bases are TGTGCCAGCTCACCCAGAAGACAGAAACCGTATTCACCC. This gives the protein CASSPRRQKPYSP. From start to end, the CDR3 is CASSPRRQKPYSPLHF.

This clone was counted many times. The CDR3 goes on 3 residues after the read ends, and that part is filled in from the germline J gene. This sequence joins TRBV11-2 and TRBJ2-1; D possibly corresponds to TRBD1 (7 bases). Trimming removed 6 bases at V and 2 bases at J, with 14 bases between. The CDR3 is 15 amino acids. Germline assignment: CDR1 SGHAT and CDR2 FQNNGV. CDR3 residues: CASSPQGGAYNEQFF. The sequenced part of the CDR3 DNA is TGTGCCAGCAGTCCGCAGGGGGGTGCCTACAATGAG.

This clone was counted ten times or more. Read coverage stops 3 residues before the CDR3 terminus; the germline J gene supplies the remainder. The J gene is TRBJ1-5, the V gene TRBV20-1; TRBD1 aligns across 9 bases. V shed 6 bases and J 4 bases; nucleotides not matched to a gene: 4. The CDR3 spans 13 residues. In germline, CDR1 is DFQATT, CDR2 SNEGSKA (reference sequence). CDR3 loop: CSAQGTGNQPQHF. The part of the CDR3 DNA that was read is TGCAGTGCGCAAGGGACAGGGAATCAGCCC.

In its sample, this clone was seen a few times. The sequenced fragment ends 3 residues before the CDR3 boundary, so the rest is inferred from the germline J gene. The chain combines TRBV30 with TRBJ2-4, with D maybe TRBD2 (6 bases). Germline lookup yields CDR1 GTSNPN and CDR2 SVGIG (reference sequence). The CDR3 length is 13 residues. The DNA read from the CDR3 is TGTGCCTGGGTCCCCAGGACTAACTATGGT. This translates into CAWVPRTNYG. The entire CDR3 reads CAWVPRTNYGQYF.

Many counts were recorded for this clone. The CDR3 here is CASSLAGNSYEQYF. Incomplete CDR3 DNA: TGTGCCAGCAGTTTAGCAGGGAACTCCTACGAG. This chain links TRBV28 with TRBJ2-7; weak D call: TRBD1 (5 bases). The read is 3 residues too short to cover the CDR3 end, so that end is filled in from the germline J gene. CDR1 MDHEN and CDR2 SYDVKM come from the germline V gene. Trimming removed 2 bases from V and 0 bases from J, with 8 bases in between. The CDR3 contains 14 residues.

This clone showed up many times. The CDR3 goes on 3 residues after the read ends, and that part is filled in from the germline J gene. V gene TRBV20-1 combines with J gene TRBJ1-1; D is ambiguous. CDR1 is DFQATT and CDR2 is SNEGSKA in the germline V gene (reference sequence). The CDR3 spans 13 residues. The V end was cut by 5 bases, the J end by 1 base, with 11 bases between. This CDR3 reads CSAGKDTNTEAFF. CDR3 DNA (partial): TGCAGTGCTGGCAAAGACACGAACACTGAA.

This clone was counted ten times or more. The DNA read from the CDR3 is TGTGCCAGCAGTGAAGGTGGGAGGGGCAACTATGGC. Translation gives CASSEGGRGNYG. The entire CDR3 reads CASSEGGRGNYGYTF. The chain uses TRBV25-1 and TRBJ1-2, with a possible D match to TRBD1 (5 bases). The observed sequence ends 3 residues before the CDR3 terminus, with the missing tail filled in from the germline J gene. V was pared by 2 bases and J by 2 bases, with 12 bases between. Germline CDR1 MGHDK, CDR2 SYGVNS. The CDR3 extends over 15 amino acids.

This clone was seen ten or more times. The observed sequence ends 3 residues before the CDR3 terminus, with the missing tail filled in from the germline J gene. The V and J genes are TRBV30 and TRBJ1-5; TRBD1 matches 7 bases. V gave up 5 bases and J gave up 7 bases; unmatched junction bases: 8. CDR1 and CDR2 (germline): GTSNPN, SVGIG (reference sequence). The CDR3 runs to 13 residues. CDR3 bases read: TGTGCCTGGTCGACAGGGTCTGGGCAGCCC. Its protein product is CAWSTGSGQP. The full CDR3 protein reads CAWSTGSGQPQHF.

This clone has a count of ten or more. The read finishes 3 residues shy of the CDR3 end, and the germline J gene is used to complete it. The chain has TRBV10-3 and TRBJ2-2; 9 bases align to TRBD1. CDR1 is ENHRY, CDR2 SYGVKD, per germline. This CDR3 comprises 15 residues. V trimming: 7 bases; J trimming: 4 bases; junction bases outside the gene matches: 7. CDR3 bases read: TGTGCCATCATGGGACAGGGTCAAAGCACCGGGGAG. This codes for CAIMGQGQSTGE. The whole CDR3 protein is CAIMGQGQSTGELFF.

There are many counts of this clone. The CDR3 is cut off 3 residues early in the read; its end comes from the germline J gene. J is TRBJ2-5 and V is TRBV27, with 11 bases lining up with TRBD2. The germline CDR1 and CDR2 sequences are MNHEY and SMNVEV (reference sequence). This CDR3 has 14 amino acids. V trimming: 5 bases; J trimming: 7 bases; junction bases outside the gene matches: 6. The part of the CDR3 DNA that was read is TGTGCCAGCAGTATGGGACTAGCGGAGGGGACC. It yields the protein CASSMGLAEGT. The full CDR3 reads CASSMGLAEGTQYF.

This clone was counted at least ten times. Coverage ceases 3 residues before the CDR3 finishes, and the germline J gene fills in the end. Additional DNA sequences in this sample encode the identical CDR3. This chain joins TRBV3-1 (or the pseudogene TRBV3-2) and TRBJ2-7, with 7 nucleotides matching TRBD1. CDR1 and CDR2 from the germline V gene are LGHDT and YNNKEL (reference sequence). J gave up 1 base and V 1 base, and 4 bases lay outside the gene matches. CDR3 length: 15 residues. The sequenced CDR3 bases are TGTGCCAGCAGCCAAGGACAGGGTGGGTCCTACGAG. Amino acids: CASSQGQGGSYE. The entire CDR3 reads CASSQGQGGSYEQYF.

This clone was counted at least ten times. The observed sequence ends 3 residues before the CDR3 terminus, with the missing tail filled in from the germline J gene. The V gene is TRBV20-1, the J gene TRBJ2-5; TRBD1 agrees at 8 bases. The CDR3 runs to 17 residues. Unmatched junction bases numbered 10, after V lost 0 bases and J lost 1 base. Germline V gives CDR1 DFQATT, CDR2 SNEGSKA (reference sequence). The CDR3: CSARDLHSRGPQETQYF. Partial CDR3 DNA: TGCAGTGCTAGAGATCTCCATTCCAGGGGGCCCCAAGAGACC.

This clone was detected many times. The sequenced CDR3 bases are TGTGCCAGCAGCGTAGCTACGGGTTACTATGGC. Its translation: CASSVATGYYG. The CDR3 in its entirety is CASSVATGYYGYTF. This chain links TRBV9 with TRBJ1-2; D is unresolved. The read halts 3 residues ahead of the CDR3 end, with the missing end drawn from the germline J gene. V dropped 0 bases and J dropped 3 bases, with 9 bases sitting between them. The CDR3 loop spans 14 amino acids. Germline V gene data show CDR1 as SGDLS and CDR2 as YYNGEE.

There are many counts of this clone. The read halts 3 residues ahead of the CDR3 end, with the missing end drawn from the germline J gene. V usage is TRBV12-3 or TRBV12-4 and J usage is TRBJ2-1; 12 bases align to TRBD2. The V and J ends lost 6 bases and 6 bases, in that order; junction bases with no gene match: 6. The CDR3 covers 15 residues. The CDR3 DNA, read in part, is TGTGCCAGCAGCGAGACTAGCGGGAGAGTCAATGAG. This gives the protein CASSETSGRVNE. In full, the CDR3 reads CASSETSGRVNEQFF.

This clone appeared many times. The CDR3 goes on 3 residues after the read ends, and that part is filled in from the germline J gene. The gene calls are TRBV29-1 and TRBJ2-3, with 7 bases matching TRBD1. The ends lost 6 bases at V and 4 bases at J; junction bases unmatched: 10. CDR3 length equals 14 residues. Germline V CDR1 and CDR2: SQVTM, ANQGSEA. Here the CDR3 reads CSVLGPQGSDTQYF. The DNA read from the CDR3 is TGCAGCGTGTTGGGCCCACAGGGGTCAGATACG.

Remarks on this clone: The read gets to within 3 residues of the CDR3 end, and the germline J gene fills in the rest. The chain employs TRBV2 and TRBJ1-1, with 7 positions matching TRBD1. The CDR3 is made up of 14 amino acids. Losses at the gene ends were 5 bases for V and 0 bases for J; bases not matched to a gene: 3. CDR1 is SNHLY, CDR2 FYNNEI, per germline. The CDR3 bases that were read are TGTGCCAGCAGTTACAGGGGTTTGAACACTGAA. This encodes CASSYRGLNTE. The complete CDR3 protein is CASSYRGLNTEAFF.

This clone was seen ten or more times. The CDR3 region is CASSYSSKAGAYNEQFF. Incomplete CDR3 DNA: TGTGCCAGCAGTTACTCGTCCAAGGCGGGAGCCTACAATGAG. The V gene is TRBV6-2 or TRBV6-3, the J gene TRBJ2-1, with 7 bases aligning to TRBD2. The read terminates 3 residues before the CDR3 end, so the remaining end is supplied by the germline J gene. CDR3 length equals 17 residues. Germline loops: CDR1 MNHEY, CDR2 SVGEGT. After removal of 0 bases from V and 2 bases from J, the junction contained 7 bases not matched to a gene.

This clone occurred many times. The sequenced CDR3 bases are TGTGCCAGCAGCCACAAAACCGGGACAGGTATTGCAGATACG. Translated: CASSHKTGTGIADT. The whole CDR3 protein reads CASSHKTGTGIADTQYF. V gene TRBV14 combines with J gene TRBJ2-3, with TRBD1 matching 8 bases. The read ends 3 residues early relative to the CDR3; the germline J gene fills the gap. The CDR3 is 17 amino acids. The V segment lost 3 bases and the J segment 4 bases; nucleotides outside the gene matches: 12. Germline V lookup: CDR1 SGHDN, CDR2 FVKESK.

There are many counts of this clone. The observed sequence ends 3 residues before the CDR3 terminus, with the missing tail filled in from the germline J gene. This chain connects TRBV12-5 to TRBJ2-7; a weak D match, TRBD1 (5 bases). CDR1 and CDR2 (germline): LGHNT, FRNRAP. The CDR3 is 13 amino acids. The V gene lost 5 bases and the J gene lost 5 bases, with 13 bases spanning the gap. The chain's CDR3 is CASGLQGAHEQYF. CDR3 bases read: TGTGCTAGTGGTCTGCAGGGTGCTCACGAG.

Many counts were recorded for this clone. Read coverage stops 3 residues before the CDR3 terminus; the germline J gene supplies the remainder. The gene calls are TRBV5-1 and TRBJ2-7; 9 nucleotides match TRBD1. CDR3 length: 14 residues. From germline, CDR1 is SGHRS and CDR2 YFSETQ. Trimming removed 5 bases from V and 2 bases from J; junction bases left unmatched: 5. CDR3: CASSPGTGPYEQYF. CDR3 DNA (partial): TGCGCCAGCAGTCCCGGGACAGGGCCCTACGAG.

The table lists this clone with many counts. The missing CDR3 end, 3 residues past where the read stops, is filled in from the germline J gene. The chain joins TRBV19 to TRBJ1-1; the match to TRBD1 covers 8 bases. Trimming took 1 base from V and 3 from J; bases not matched to a gene: 4. The CDR3 contains 15 residues. Germline CDR1 reads LNHDA; CDR2 reads SQIVND (reference sequence). CDR3 sequence: CASSIATGADTEAFF. CDR3 bases read: TGTGCCAGTAGTATAGCGACAGGGGCGGACACTGAA. The variable domain in full, completed from reference TRBV19 and TRBJ1-1, reads DGGITQSPKYLFRKEGQNVTLSCEQNLNHDAMYWYRQDPGQGLRLIYYSQIVNDFQKGDIAEGYSVSREKKESFPLTVTSAQKNPTAFYLCASSIATGADTEAFFGQGTRLTVV.